This record looks at one TCR beta chain sequence and its context. The antigen remains unidentified. This CDR3 is 15 amino acids long. V gave up 5 bases and J gave up 3 bases, with 14 bases separating them. The germline CDR1 and CDR2 sequences are MRHNA and SNTAGT. This sample is part of a study of radiotherapy plus CTLA-4 blockade in lung cancer. Overall study context: Disease control was seen in approximately 31% of patients, objective responses in 18%.

Study outcomes and limitations: Early blood T cell clone dynamics, with interferon-beta, were reported to best predict response. In blood, TCR clones derived from the tumor expanded after radiotherapy plus ipilimumab.

Chemo-refractory metastatic non-small-cell lung cancer patients were treated with focal radiation plus CTLA-4 blockade with ipilimumab. The method was immunoSEQ multiplex PCR; TCRdb's version includes in-frame clones alone and lacks a portion of them. The sample carries 130,000 or so clones, 70% to 90% recorded once. This sequence joins TRBV6-4 and TRBJ1-5; weak D call: TRBD1 (6 bases). The sequence derives from a human donor with non-small cell lung cancer that progressed on radiotherapy plus ipilimumab. Sequencing was performed on peripheral blood, taken from a patient treated with radiotherapy plus ipilimumab. The CDR3 is CASSKQGGNNQPQHF. CDR3 nucleotides: TGTGCCAGCAGTAAACAGGGTGGGAACAATCAGCCCCAGCATTTT.